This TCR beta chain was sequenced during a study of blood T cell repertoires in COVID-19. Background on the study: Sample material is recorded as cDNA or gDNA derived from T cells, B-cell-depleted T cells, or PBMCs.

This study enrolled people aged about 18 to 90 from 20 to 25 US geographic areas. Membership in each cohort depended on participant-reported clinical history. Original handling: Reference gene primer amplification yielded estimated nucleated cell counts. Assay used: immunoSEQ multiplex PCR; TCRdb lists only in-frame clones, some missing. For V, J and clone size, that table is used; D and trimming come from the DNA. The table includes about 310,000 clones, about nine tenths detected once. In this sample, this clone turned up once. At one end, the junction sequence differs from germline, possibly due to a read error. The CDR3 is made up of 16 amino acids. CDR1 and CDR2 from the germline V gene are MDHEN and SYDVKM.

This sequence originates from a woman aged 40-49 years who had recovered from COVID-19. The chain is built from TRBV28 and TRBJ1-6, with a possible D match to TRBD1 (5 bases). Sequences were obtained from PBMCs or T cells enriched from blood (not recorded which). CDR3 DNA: TGTGCCAGCAGGTTATCAGGGAAATTCCATAATTCACCCCTCCACTTT. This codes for CASRLSGKFHNSPLHF.